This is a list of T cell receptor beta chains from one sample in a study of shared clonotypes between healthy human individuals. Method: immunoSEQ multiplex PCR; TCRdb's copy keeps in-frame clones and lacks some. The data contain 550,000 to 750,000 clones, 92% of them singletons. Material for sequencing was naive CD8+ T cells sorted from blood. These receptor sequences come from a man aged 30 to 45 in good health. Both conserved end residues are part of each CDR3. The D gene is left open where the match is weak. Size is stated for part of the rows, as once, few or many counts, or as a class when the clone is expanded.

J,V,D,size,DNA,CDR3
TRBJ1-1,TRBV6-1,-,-,TGTGCCAGCAGTGAATCAGGAGGGGGGACTGAAGCTTTCTTT,CASSESGGGTEAFF
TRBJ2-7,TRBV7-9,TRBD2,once,TGTGCCAGCAGCTCTATTTTAGCGGGAGAAGGTTTCGAGCAGTACTTC,CASSSILAGEGFEQYF
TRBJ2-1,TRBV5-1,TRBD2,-,TGCGCCAGCAGCTCACTAAGCGGGAGGGCCAACAATGAGCAGTTCTTC,CASSSLSGRANNEQFF
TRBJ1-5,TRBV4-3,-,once,TGCGCCAGCAGCCAAGACAGGGGTGTAAATCAGCCCCAGCATTTT,CASSQDRGVNQPQHF
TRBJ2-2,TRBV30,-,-,TGTGCCTGGAGTAGGCCGCCGAACACCGGGGAGCTGTTTTTT,CAWSRPPNTGELFF
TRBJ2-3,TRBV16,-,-,TGTGCCAGCAGCCGCGAAGATACGCAGTATTTT,CASSREDTQYF
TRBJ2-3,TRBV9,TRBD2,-,TGTGCCAGCAGCGAGGGACTAGCGGAGAGCACAGATACGCAGTATTTT,CASSEGLAESTDTQYF
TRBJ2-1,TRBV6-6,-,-,TGTGCCAGCAGTTCAGGGTCTCCTGAGCAGTTCTTC,CASSSGSPEQFF
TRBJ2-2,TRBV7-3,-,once,TGTGCCAGCAGCTTACGGGTGAACACCGGGGAGCTGTTTTTT,CASSLRVNTGELFF
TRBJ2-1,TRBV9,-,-,TGTGCCAGCAGCCCCCACTCGGGACTGCGGGGCAATGAGCAGTTCTTC,CASSPHSGLRGNEQFF
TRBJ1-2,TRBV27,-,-,TGTGCCAGCAGTTGGCTATCCGGGAATAACTATGGCTACACCTTC,CASSWLSGNNYGYTF
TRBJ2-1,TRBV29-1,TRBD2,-,TGCAGCGTTGAGGCCGGGGGGGAGCAGTTCTTC,CSVEAGGEQFF